The 9 T cell receptor beta chains given below trace back to one sample, sequenced in a study of blood T cell repertoires in COVID-19. TCRdb's table, derived via immunoSEQ multiplex PCR, lists solely in-frame clones and lacks some. The repertoire holds under 150,000 clones, with under 85% as singletons. Sequenced input: peripheral blood. Receptor source: a man between 35 and 55 years old with active or convalescent COVID-19.

This chain's CDR3 is CASSQDPPATGSYNSPLHF. The DNA of the CDR3 is TGCGCCAGCAGCCAAGATCCCCCGGCCACAGGCTCCTATAATTCACCCCTCCACTTT. The genes are TRBV4-1 and TRBJ1-6, with a weak D call TRBD1 (5 bases). Trimming shortened V by 0 bases and J by 0 bases, and 15 bases separated the two germline ends. CDR1 is MGHRA and CDR2 is YSYEKL in the germline V gene. The CDR3 has 19 residues.

The chain is built from TRBV9 and TRBJ1-5; a possible D gene is TRBD1 (5 bases). Germline values: CDR1 SGDLS, CDR2 YYNGEE. V lost 3 bases and J 1 base, leaving 8 bases between the germline ends. The CDR3 length is 14 residues. CDR3 coding DNA: TGTGCCAGCAGCGCAGGGTTCAGCAATCAGCCCCAGCATTTT. As protein: CASSAGFSNQPQHF.

V gene TRBV5-1 combines with J gene TRBJ1-1; 8 nucleotides match TRBD1. There are 15 residues in the CDR3. Germline V lookup: CDR1 SGHRS, CDR2 YFSETQ. V lost 3 bases and J lost 1; bases outside the gene matches: 5. The CDR3 here is CASSWTGLENTEAFF. The CDR3 DNA sequence: TGCGCCAGCAGCTGGACAGGGTTGGAGAACACTGAAGCTTTCTTT. Full variable domain (remainder filled in from reference TRBV5-1 and TRBJ1-1): KAGVTQTPRYLIKTRGQQVTLSCSPISGHRSVSWYQQTPGQGLQFLFEYFSETQRNKGNFPGRFSGRQFSNSRSEMNVSTLELGDSALYLCASSWTGLENTEAFFGQGTRLTVV.

This clone was seen a few times. The genes are TRBV2 and TRBJ1-5, with D possibly being TRBD1 (6 bases). V lost 4 bases to trimming and J lost 2 bases, with 12 bases between them. This CDR3 is built from 15 residues. In germline, CDR1 is SNHLY, CDR2 FYNNEI. CDR3 coding DNA: TGTGCCAGCAGTGGTACAGGGATGGGCAATCAGCCCCAGCATTTT. Translated: CASSGTGMGNQPQHF.

DNA of the CDR3: TGTGCCAGCAGCATGGACGGGAAGACTGAAGCTTTCTTT. Protein: CASSMDGKTEAFF. The chain couples TRBV11-2 to TRBJ1-1; D remains ambiguous. V shed 5 bases and J shed 5 bases, with 12 bases lying between them. The CDR3 is made up of 13 amino acids. Per the germline V gene, CDR1 is SGHAT and CDR2 is FQNNGV.

Only one count was recorded for this clone. The genes are TRBV2 and TRBJ1-6; 7 nucleotides agree with TRBD1. The germline CDR1 and CDR2 sequences are SNHLY and FYNNEI. CDR3 length equals 15 residues. Trimming at V came to 7 bases and at J to 5 bases, leaving 8 bases not matched to a gene. CDR3 region: CASTRPGQHNSPLHF. CDR3 coding DNA: TGTGCCAGCACCCGCCCGGGACAGCATAATTCACCCCTCCACTTT.

This clone came up once. The genes are TRBV5-5 and TRBJ2-2, with 7 bases fitting TRBD2. Germline V lookup: CDR1 SGHKS, CDR2 YYEKEE (reference sequence). CDR3 size: 15 residues. J lost 0 bases, V lost 3 bases, and 2 bases had no gene match. CDR3 sequence: CASSSGGPNTGELFF. As DNA, the CDR3 is TGTGCCAGCAGCTCGGGGGGTCCGAACACCGGGGAGCTGTTTTTT.

V usage is TRBV7-9 and J usage is TRBJ2-3, with TRBD2 identical over 7 bases. Germline loops: CDR1 SEHNR, CDR2 FQNEAQ (reference sequence). This CDR3 is built from 15 residues. Trimming cost V 5 bases and J 10 bases; bases outside gene matches: 15. CDR3 DNA sequence: TGTGCCAGCAGCACCCCCCGGGCGGGGGTGCGGTCGCAGTATTTT. It codes for CASSTPRAGVRSQYF.

The chain combines TRBV9 with TRBJ2-1, with a possible D match to TRBD2 (5 bases). Looked up from germline, CDR1 is SGDLS and CDR2 is YYNGEE. Between the trimmed V and J ends, which lost 3 bases and 7 bases, there was a span of 11 bases. This CDR3 region has 13 residues. CDR3 amino acids: CASSEGTRNEQFF. The CDR3 DNA reads as TGTGCCAGCAGCGAGGGTACTAGGAATGAGCAGTTCTTC.